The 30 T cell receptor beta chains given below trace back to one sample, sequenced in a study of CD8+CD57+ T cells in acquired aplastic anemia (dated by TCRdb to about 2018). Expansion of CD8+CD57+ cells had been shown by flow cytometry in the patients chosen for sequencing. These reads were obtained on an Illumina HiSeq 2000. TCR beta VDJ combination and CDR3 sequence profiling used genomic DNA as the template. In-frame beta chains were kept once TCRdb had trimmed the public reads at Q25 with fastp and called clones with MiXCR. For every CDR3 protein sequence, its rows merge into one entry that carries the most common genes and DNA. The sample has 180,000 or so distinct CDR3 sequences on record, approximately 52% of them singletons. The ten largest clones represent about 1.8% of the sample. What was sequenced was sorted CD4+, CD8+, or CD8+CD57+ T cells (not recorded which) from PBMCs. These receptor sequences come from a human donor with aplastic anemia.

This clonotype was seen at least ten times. The CDR3 DNA sequence: TGTGCTAGTGGTCTCGCGAGGGGACAGGTCTCCTACGAGCAGTACTTC. Protein: CASGLARGQVSYEQYF. The chain carries TRBV12-5 and TRBJ2-7; 8 positions match TRBD1. CDR3 length equals 16 residues. The germline V gene encodes CDR1 LGHNT and CDR2 FRNRAP. The V and J ends lost 5 bases and 0 bases, in that order; junction bases with no gene match: 9.

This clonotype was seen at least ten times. CDR3 residues: CASSHGQGGTDTQYF. DNA for the CDR3: TGCGCCAGCAGCCACGGACAGGGGGGCACAGATACGCAGTATTTT. The chain combines TRBV5-1 with TRBJ2-3; the match to TRBD1 covers 10 bases. The V gene end was trimmed by 4 bases and the J gene end by 1 base; junction bases not matched to a gene: 3. This CDR3 has 15 residues. Germline-derived CDR1 and CDR2 are SGHRS and YFSETQ.

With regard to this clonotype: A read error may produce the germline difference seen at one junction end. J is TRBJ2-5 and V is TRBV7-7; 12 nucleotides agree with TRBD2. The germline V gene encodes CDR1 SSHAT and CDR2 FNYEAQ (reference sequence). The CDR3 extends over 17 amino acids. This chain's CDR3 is CASSLGASGRVTETQYF. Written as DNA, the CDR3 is TGTGCTAGCAGCTTAGGTGCTAGCGGGAGGGTCACGGAGACCCAGTACTTC.

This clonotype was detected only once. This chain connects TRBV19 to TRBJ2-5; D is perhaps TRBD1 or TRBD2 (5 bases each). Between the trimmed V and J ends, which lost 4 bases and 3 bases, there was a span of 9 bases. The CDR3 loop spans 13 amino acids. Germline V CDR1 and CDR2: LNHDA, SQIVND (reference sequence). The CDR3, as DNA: TGTGCCAGTAGTAAGGGACGGGAAGAGACCCAGTACTTC. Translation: CASSKGREETQYF.

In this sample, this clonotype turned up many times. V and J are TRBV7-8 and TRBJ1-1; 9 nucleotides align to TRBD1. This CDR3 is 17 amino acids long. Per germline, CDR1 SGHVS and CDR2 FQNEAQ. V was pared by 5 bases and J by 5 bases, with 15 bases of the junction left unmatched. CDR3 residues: CASSLGRGQGRGTEAFF. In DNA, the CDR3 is TGTGCCAGCAGCCTAGGTAGGGGACAGGGACGGGGGACTGAAGCTTTCTTT.

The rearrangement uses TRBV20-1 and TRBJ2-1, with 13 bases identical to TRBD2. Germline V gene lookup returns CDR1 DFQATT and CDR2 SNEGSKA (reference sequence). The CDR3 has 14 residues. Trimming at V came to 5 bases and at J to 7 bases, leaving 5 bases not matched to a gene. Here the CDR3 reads CSAATSGRANEQFF. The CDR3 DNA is TGCAGTGCTGCTACTAGCGGGAGGGCTAATGAGCAGTTCTTC.

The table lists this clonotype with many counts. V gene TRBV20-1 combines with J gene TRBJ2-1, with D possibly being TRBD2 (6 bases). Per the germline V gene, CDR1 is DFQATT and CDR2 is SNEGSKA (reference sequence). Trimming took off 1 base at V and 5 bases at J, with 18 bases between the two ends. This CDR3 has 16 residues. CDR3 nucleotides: TGCAGTGCTAGAGGACGGGGGATTTGGATCCACAATGAGCAGTTCTTC. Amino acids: CSARGRGIWIHNEQFF.

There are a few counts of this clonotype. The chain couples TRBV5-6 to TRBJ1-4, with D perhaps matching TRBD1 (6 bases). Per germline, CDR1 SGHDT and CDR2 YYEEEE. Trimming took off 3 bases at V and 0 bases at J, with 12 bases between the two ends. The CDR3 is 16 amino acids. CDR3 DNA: TGTGCCAGCAGCTCCGGGACATTGACAACTAATGAAAAACTGTTTTTT. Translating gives CASSSGTLTTNEKLFF.

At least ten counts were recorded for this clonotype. Here the CDR3 reads CASSPRQDPYEQYF. The DNA of the CDR3 is TGTGCCAGCAGCCCTAGACAGGATCCCTACGAGCAGTACTTC. This chain links TRBV28 with TRBJ2-7, with a weak D call TRBD1 (6 bases). Germline V lookup: CDR1 MDHEN, CDR2 SYDVKM. This CDR3 has 14 amino acids. The V end was cut by 6 bases, the J end by 2 bases, with 14 bases between.

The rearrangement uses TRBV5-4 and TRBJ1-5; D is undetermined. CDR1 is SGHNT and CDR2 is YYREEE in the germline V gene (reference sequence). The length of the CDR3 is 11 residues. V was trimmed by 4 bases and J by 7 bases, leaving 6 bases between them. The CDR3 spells CASSPGQPQHF. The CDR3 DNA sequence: TGTGCCAGCAGCCCGGGGCAGCCCCAGCATTTT. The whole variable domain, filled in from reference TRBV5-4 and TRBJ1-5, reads ETGVTQSPTHLIKTRGQQVTLRCSSQSGHNTVSWYQQALGQGPQFIFQYYREEENGRGNFPPRFSGLQFPNYSSELNVNALELDDSALYLCASSPGQPQHFGDGTRLSIL.

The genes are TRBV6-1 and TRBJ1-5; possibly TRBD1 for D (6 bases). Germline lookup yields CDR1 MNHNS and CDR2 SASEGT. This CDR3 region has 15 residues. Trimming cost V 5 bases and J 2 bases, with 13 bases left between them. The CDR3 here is CASSKGSGGNQPQHF. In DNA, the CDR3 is TGTGCCAGCAGTAAGGGCTCAGGGGGCAATCAGCCCCAGCATTTT.

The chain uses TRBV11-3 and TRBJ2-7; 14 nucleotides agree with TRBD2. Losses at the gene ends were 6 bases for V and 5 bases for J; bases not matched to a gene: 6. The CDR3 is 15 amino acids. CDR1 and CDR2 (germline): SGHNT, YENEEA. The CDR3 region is CASSSGTSGSHEQYF. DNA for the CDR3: TGTGCCAGCAGTTCCGGGACTAGCGGGAGCCACGAGCAGTACTTC.

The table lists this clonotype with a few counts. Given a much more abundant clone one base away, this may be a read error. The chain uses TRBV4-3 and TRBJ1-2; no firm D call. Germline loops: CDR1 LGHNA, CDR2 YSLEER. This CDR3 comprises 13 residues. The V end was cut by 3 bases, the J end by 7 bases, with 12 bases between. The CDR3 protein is CASSHARHAGYTF. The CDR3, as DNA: TGCGCCAGCAGCCATGCCCGGCATGCTGGCTACACCTTC.

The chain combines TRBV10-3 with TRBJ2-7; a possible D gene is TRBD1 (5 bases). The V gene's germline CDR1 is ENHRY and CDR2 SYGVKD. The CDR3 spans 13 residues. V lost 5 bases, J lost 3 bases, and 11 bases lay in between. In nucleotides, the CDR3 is TGTGCCATCAGTAAAAGAGACAGCTACGAGCAGTACTTC. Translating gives CAISKRDSYEQYF.

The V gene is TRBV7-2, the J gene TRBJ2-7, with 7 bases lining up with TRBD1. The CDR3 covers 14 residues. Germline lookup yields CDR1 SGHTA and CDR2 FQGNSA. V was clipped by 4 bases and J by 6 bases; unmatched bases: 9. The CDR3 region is CASSSGTDLSEQYF. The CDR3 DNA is TGTGCCAGCAGCTCCGGGACAGACTTGTCCGAGCAGTACTTC.

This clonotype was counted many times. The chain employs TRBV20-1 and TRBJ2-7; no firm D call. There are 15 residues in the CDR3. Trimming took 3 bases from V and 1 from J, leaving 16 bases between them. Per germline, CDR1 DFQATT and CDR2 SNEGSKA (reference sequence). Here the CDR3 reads CSARPNQLLSYEQYF. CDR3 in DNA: TGCAGTGCTAGGCCTAACCAACTTCTATCCTACGAGCAGTACTTC.

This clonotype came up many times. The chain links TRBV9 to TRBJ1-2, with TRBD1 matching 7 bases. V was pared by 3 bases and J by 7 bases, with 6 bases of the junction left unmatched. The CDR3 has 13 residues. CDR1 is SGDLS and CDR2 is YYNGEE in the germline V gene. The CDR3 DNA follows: TGTGCCAGCAGCGCAGACAGGGTAGCTGGCTACACCTTC. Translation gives CASSADRVAGYTF.

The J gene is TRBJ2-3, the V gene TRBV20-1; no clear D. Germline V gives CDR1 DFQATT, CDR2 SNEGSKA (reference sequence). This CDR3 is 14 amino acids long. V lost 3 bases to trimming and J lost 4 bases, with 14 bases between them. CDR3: CSARAGNEADTQYF. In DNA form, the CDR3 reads TGCAGTGCTAGGGCTGGGAACGAGGCAGATACGCAGTATTTT.

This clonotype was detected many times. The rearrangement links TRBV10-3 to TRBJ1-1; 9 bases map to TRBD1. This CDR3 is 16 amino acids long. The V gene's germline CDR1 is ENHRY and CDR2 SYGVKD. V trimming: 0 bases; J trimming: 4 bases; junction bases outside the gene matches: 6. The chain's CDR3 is CAISESGGTGSTEAFF. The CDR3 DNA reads TGTGCCATCAGTGAGTCGGGCGGGACAGGGTCCACTGAAGCTTTCTTT.

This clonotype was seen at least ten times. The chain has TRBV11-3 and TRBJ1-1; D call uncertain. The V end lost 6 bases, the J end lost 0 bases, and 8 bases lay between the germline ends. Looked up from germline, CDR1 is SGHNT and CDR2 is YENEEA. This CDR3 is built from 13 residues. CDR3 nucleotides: TGTGCCAGCAGTCGCGACCTGAACACTGAAGCTTTCTTT. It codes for CASSRDLNTEAFF.

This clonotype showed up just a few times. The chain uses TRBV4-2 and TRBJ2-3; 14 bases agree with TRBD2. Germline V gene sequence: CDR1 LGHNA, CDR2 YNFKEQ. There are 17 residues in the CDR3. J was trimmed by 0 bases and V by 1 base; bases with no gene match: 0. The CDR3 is CASSQGTSGGSTDTQYF. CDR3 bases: TGTGCCAGCAGCCAAGGGACTAGCGGGGGGAGCACAGATACGCAGTATTTT.

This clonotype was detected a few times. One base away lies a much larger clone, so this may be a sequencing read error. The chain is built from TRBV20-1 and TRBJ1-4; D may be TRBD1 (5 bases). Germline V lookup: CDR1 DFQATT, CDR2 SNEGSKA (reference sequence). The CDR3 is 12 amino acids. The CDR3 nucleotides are TGCAGTGCTAGAGGGCCGGGGGAAAGACTGTTTTTT. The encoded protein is CSARGPGERLFF.

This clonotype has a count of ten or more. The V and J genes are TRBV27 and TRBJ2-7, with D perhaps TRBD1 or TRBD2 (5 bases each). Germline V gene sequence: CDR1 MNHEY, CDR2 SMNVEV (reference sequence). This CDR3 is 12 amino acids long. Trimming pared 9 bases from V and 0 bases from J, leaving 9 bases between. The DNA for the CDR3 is TGTGCCAGAGCAGGGAGCTCCTACGAGCAGTACTTC. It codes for CARAGSSYEQYF.

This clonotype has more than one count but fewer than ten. CDR3 sequence (DNA): TGTGCTAGTGGTGGGGAAGAGACCCAGTACTTC. Translating it yields CASGGEETQYF. The V gene is TRBV12-5, the J gene TRBJ2-5; no firm D call. CDR1 LGHNT and CDR2 FRNRAP come from the germline V gene. CDR3 length equals 11 residues. V was trimmed by 5 bases and J by 3 bases, leaving 4 bases between them.

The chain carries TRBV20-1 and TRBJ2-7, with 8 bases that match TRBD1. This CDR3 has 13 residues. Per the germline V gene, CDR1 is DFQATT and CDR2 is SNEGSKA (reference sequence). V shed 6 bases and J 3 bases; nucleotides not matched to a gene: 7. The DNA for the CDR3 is TGCAGTGCGCTGGGACAGGAGATCTACGAGCAGTACTTC. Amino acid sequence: CSALGQEIYEQYF.

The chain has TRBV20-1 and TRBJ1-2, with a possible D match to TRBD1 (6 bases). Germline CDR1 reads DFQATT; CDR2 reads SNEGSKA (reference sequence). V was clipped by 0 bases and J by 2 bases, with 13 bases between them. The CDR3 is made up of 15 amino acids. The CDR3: CSAREAGARNYGYTF. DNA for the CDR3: TGCAGTGCTAGAGAGGCAGGGGCGAGAAACTATGGCTACACCTTC.

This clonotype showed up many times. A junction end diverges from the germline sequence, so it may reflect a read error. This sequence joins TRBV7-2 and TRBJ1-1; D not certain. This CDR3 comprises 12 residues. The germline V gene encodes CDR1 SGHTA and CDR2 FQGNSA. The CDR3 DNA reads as TGTGCCAGCAGCCCCGTAGGCACTAAAGCTTTCTTT. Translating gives CASSPVGTKAFF.

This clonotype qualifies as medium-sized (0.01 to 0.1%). The CDR3 sequence: CASSSQGNYGYTF. CDR3 nucleotide sequence: TGTGCCAGCAGCTCACAGGGGAACTATGGCTACACCTTC. This chain connects TRBV7-9 to TRBJ1-2; 7 bases align to TRBD1. V lost 4 bases to trimming and J lost 2 bases; unmatched junction nucleotides: 1. The CDR3 loop spans 13 amino acids. Germline V lookup: CDR1 SEHNR, CDR2 FQNEAQ (reference sequence).

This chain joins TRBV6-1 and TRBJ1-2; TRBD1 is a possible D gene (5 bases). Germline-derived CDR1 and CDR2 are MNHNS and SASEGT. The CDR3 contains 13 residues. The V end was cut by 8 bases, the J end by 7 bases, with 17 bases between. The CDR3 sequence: CASFSMTGVGYTF. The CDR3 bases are TGTGCCAGCTTCAGCATGACGGGGGTTGGCTACACCTTC.

As DNA, the CDR3 is TGTGCCACCAGTGATTCGGGGGTGAACACTGAAGCTTTCTTT. Translated: CATSDSGVNTEAFF. This chain joins TRBV24-1 and TRBJ1-1; D might be TRBD1 (5 bases). Per germline, CDR1 KGHDR and CDR2 SFDVKD. The ends were cut back, 2 bases at V and 0 bases at J, with 6 bases in the middle. CDR3 size: 14 residues.